This T cell receptor beta chain was retrieved from a study of T cells after yellow fever vaccination. Study context: CD3, CD45RA, CCR7 and CD95 guided sorting of the EM, EMRA, CM and Tscm memory subsets. Study-wide results and limits: Detection of almost all vaccine-responding clonotypes in sorted memory subsets failed on day 0.

This clonotype was counted many times. A 5'RACE template-switching step, the method used to make TCR cDNA, added a universal primer site and UMIs. From the 5' RACE reads, TCRdb called clonotypes with MiXCR, one entry per CDR3 protein. Of 35,000 to 55,000 distinct CDR3 sequences listed, around 6.8% are singletons. Sequencing used PBMCs, either bulk or a sorted T-cell subset (CD4+, CD8+, memory, or dextramer-sorted; not recorded which), obtained 45 days after the yellow fever booster vaccination. The TCR comes from a young man who received the YFV17D yellow fever vaccine.

The chain's CDR3 is CATSGHRGGTGELFF. The CDR3 bases are TGTGCCACCAGTGGTCACAGGGGGGGAACCGGGGAGCTGTTTTTT. The chain couples TRBV24-1 to TRBJ2-2; tentative D call: TRBD1 (8 bases). Germline V CDR1 and CDR2: KGHDR, SFDVKD. The V gene lost 5 bases and the J gene lost 5 bases, with 14 bases spanning the gap. The CDR3 spans 15 residues.